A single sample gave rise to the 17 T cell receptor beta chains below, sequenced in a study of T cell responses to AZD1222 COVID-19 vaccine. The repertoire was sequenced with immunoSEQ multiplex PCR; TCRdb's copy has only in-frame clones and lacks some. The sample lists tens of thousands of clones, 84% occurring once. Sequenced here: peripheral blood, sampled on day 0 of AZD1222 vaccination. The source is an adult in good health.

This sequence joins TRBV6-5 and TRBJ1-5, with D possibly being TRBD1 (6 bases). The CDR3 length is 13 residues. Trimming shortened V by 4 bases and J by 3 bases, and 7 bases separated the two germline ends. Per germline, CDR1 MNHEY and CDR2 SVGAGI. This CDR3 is CASSWTANQPQHF. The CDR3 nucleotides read TGTGCCAGCAGTTGGACAGCCAATCAGCCCCAGCATTTT.

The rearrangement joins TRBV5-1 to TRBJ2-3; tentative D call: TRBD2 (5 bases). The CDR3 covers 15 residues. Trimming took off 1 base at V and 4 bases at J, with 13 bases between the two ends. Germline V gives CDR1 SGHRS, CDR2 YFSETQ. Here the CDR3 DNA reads TGCGCCAGCAGCTTGTCCGGGAAAACCCCAGATACGCAGTATTTT. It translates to CASSLSGKTPDTQYF.

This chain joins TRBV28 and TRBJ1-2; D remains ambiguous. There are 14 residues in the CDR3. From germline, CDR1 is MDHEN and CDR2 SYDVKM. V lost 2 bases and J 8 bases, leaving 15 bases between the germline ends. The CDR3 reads CASSLGGSWAGYTF. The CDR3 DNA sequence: TGTGCCAGCAGTTTAGGAGGCAGTTGGGCAGGCTACACCTTC.

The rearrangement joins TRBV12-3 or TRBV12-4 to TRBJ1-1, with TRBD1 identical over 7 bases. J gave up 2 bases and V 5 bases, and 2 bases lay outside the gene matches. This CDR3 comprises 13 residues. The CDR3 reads CASSRQGNTEAFF. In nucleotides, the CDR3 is TGTGCCAGCAGTAGACAGGGAAACACTGAAGCTTTCTTT.

DNA for the CDR3: TGTGCCACCTCCAATATTAAAGGGGATCAGCCCCAGCATTTT. Residues: CATSNIKGDQPQHF. This chain uses TRBV18 with TRBJ1-5, with D possibly matching TRBD1 (5 bases). The CDR3 is 14 residues long. Germline CDR1 KGHSH, CDR2 LQKENI. Trimming left V 10 bases short and J 5 bases short, with 18 bases between.

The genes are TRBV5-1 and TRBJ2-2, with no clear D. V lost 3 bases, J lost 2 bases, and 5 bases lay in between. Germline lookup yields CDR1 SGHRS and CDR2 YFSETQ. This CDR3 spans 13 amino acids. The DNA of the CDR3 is TGCGCCAGCAGCTGGGGTAACACCGGGGAGCTGTTTTTT. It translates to CASSWGNTGELFF. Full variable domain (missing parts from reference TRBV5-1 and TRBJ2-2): KAGVTQTPRYLIKTRGQQVTLSCSPISGHRSVSWYQQTPGQGLQFLFEYFSETQRNKGNFPGRFSGRQFSNSRSEMNVSTLELGDSALYLCASSWGNTGELFFGEGSRLTVL.

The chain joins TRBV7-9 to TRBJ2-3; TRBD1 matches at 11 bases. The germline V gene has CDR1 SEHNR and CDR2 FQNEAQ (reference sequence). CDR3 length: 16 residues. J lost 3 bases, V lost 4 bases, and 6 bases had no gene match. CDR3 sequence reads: CASSWGQGVYTDTQYF. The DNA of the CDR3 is TGTGCCAGCAGCTGGGGACAGGGGGTATATACAGATACGCAGTATTTT.

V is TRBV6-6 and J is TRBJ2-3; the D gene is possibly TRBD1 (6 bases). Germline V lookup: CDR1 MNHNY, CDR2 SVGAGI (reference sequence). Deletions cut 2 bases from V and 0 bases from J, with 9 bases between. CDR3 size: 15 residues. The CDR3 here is CASSYAGASTDTQYF. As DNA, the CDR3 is TGTGCCAGCAGTTACGCAGGGGCTAGCACAGATACGCAGTATTTT.

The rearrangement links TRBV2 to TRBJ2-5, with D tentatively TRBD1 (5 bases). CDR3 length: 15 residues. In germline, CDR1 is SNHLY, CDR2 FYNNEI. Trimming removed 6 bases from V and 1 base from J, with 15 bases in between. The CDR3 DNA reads TGTGCCAGCAGGACAGAGGACGTCCTCCAAGAGACCCAGTACTTC. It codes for CASRTEDVLQETQYF.

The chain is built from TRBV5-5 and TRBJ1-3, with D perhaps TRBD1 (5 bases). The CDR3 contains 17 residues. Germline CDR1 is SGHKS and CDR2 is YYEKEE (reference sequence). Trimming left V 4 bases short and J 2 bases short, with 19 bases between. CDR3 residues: CASSRLGGRDAGNTIYF. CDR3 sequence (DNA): TGTGCCAGCAGCCGACTGGGAGGGAGGGACGCTGGAAACACCATATATTTT.

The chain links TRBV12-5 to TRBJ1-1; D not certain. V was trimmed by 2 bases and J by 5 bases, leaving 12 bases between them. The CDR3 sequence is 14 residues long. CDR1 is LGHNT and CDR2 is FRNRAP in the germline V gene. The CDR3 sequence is CASGLYPGETEAFF. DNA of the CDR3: TGTGCTAGTGGTTTGTATCCAGGAGAGACTGAAGCTTTCTTT.

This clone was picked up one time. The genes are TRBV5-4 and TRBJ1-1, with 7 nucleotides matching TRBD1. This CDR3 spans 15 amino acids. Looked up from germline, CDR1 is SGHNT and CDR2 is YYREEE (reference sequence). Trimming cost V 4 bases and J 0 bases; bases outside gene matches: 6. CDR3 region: CASSPGQRMNTEAFF. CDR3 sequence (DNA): TGTGCCAGCAGCCCGGGACAGCGCATGAACACTGAAGCTTTCTTT.

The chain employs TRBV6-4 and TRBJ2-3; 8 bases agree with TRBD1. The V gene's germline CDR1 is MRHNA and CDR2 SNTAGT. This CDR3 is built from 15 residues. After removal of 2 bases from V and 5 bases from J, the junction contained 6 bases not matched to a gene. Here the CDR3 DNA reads TGTGCCAGCAGTGACGAGGCAGGGGGCATAGATACGCAGTATTTT. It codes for CASSDEAGGIDTQYF.

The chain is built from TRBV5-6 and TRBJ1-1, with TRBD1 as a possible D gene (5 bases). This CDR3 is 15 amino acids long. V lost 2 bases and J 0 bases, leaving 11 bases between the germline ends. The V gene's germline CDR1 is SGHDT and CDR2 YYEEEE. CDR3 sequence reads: CASSLLGPLNTEAFF. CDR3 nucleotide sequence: TGTGCCAGCAGCTTATTGGGACCTTTGAACACTGAAGCTTTCTTT.

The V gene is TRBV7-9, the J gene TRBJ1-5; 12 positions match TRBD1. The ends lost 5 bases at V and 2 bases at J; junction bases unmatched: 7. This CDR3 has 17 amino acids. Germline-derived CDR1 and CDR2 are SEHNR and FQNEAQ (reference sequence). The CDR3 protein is CASSLGTGGTGNQPQHF. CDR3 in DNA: TGTGCCAGCAGCCTAGGGACAGGGGGCACAGGCAATCAGCCCCAGCATTTT.

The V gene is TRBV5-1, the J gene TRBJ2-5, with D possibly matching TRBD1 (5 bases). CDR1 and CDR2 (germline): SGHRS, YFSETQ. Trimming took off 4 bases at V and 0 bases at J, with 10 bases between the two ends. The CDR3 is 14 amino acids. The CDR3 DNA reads TGCGCCAGCAGCGAATCAGGGTACCAAGAGACCCAGTACTTC. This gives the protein CASSESGYQETQYF.

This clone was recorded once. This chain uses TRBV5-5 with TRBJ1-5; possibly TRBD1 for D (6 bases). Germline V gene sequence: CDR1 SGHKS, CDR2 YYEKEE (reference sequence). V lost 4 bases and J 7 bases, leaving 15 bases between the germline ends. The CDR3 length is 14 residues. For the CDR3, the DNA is TGTGCCAGCAGCAAGGACAGTCTTACACAGCCCCAGCATTTT. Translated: CASSKDSLTQPQHF.